This paragraph reports one T cell receptor beta chain. Its antigen is currently not known. No base-level quality is on record; no much larger clone is a single base apart. Libraries were made using 5' RACE. The sequencer was a NextSeq 500. In the TCR library protocol, unique molecular identifiers were attached to individual cDNA molecules to correct for PCR bias and sequencing error. Sequencing covered both TCR alpha and beta chains, and within each sample the abundances of alpha and beta sequences were tightly co-correlated. Under the source paper's analysis protocol: Decombinator V4 was used to annotate the V gene, J gene and CDR3 of the TCR sequences. TCRs were defined as expanded if a significant change between any two time points was detected under a Poisson model with p below 0.0001. Abundances of TCRs were expressed as counts per million after normalisation to the total number of TCRs sequenced in each sample. MAIT TCRs were defined by TRAV1-2 paired with TRAJ12, TRAJ20 or TRAJ33, and iNKT TCRs by TRAV10 paired with TRAJ18. A search of VDJdb, accessed on 1 November 2021, was run for TCRs annotated to CMV, EBV and SARS-CoV-2, with TCRs annotated for multiple antigens excluded. Through fastp at Q25 and MiXCR, TCRdb rebuilt clones from the public reads, retaining in-frame beta chains. Each entry merges the rows of one CDR3 protein and shows their most common DNA and genes. The V and J calls and clone size come from TCRdb's table, not from the authors' own analysis. In all, the sample holds some 54,000 distinct CDR3 sequences, and about 10% of those were seen once. Of the sample, less than 10% falls within the top ten clones.

This record belongs to a study of early T cells in non-severe SARS-CoV-2 infection (dated by TCRdb to the early 2020s). Regarding the research as a whole: Bulk RNA from unsorted whole blood was used for TCR sequencing, so alpha and beta chains could not be paired. Overall study outcomes, separate from this receptor: VDJdb matching was skewed toward anti-spike CD8 responses and likely underestimated virus-specific expansions by missing private and CD4 specificities.

A case-control design nested within a healthcare worker cohort in London, UK, was used, with weekly nasopharyngeal swab PCR tests and blood sampling performed. Healthcare workers were enrolled in the week of the UK lockdown, from 23 to 31 March 2020, and were followed every week for up to roughly 15 weeks. For CDR1 and CDR2, the germline V gene lists SGHTA and FQGNSA. The CDR3 has 17 amino acids, counting the end cysteine and phenylalanine. The only DNA kept is the CDR3, 51 bases in frame from the first base. V is trimmed back by 5 bases and J by 2 bases, and the junction contains 13 bases that no gene match accounts for.

This sequence was found in an adult who was a healthcare worker with PCR-confirmed SARS-CoV-2 infection or an uninfected control (not recorded which). The sample was whole blood. This chain joins TRBV7-2 to TRBJ2-7; 9 nucleotides in the junction match TRBD2. The CDR3 region: CASSLQPSSGITYEQYF. The DNA sequence reads TGTGCCAGCAGCCTCCAACCATCTAGCGGGATCACCTACGAGCAGTACTTC.